This T cell receptor beta chain was observed in a study of T cells in Graves' hyperthyroidism and ophthalmopathy (dated by TCRdb to between 2019 and 2020). Regarding the research as a whole: Peripheral blood was sampled at the time of initial diagnosis, prior to any treatment. Prospective prediction of ophthalmopathy was tested in an independent validation cohort consisting of 18 to 20 hyperthyroidism patients and 15 to 17 patients who later progressed to ophthalmopathy. The approximately 98 discovery patients were randomly divided into training and test sets at a 7:3 ratio. Following sampling, methimazole starting at 30 mg daily was given to hyperthyroidism patients, and high-dose intravenous methylprednisolone was given to ophthalmopathy patients. To identify TCR V-J signatures that set the groups apart, the researchers used a discovery cohort of 100 patients, made up of approximately 43 with Graves' ophthalmopathy and approximately 57 with stable Graves' hyperthyroidism. The study also compared thyroid tissue and blood T-cell repertoires from over 5 Graves' hyperthyroidism patients. According to the paper, TCR Vbeta CDR3 sequencing was carried out on over 130 peripheral blood samples, which came from approximately 41 ophthalmopathy, approximately 78 hyperthyroidism and roughly 17 progressor patients.

What the authors observed across the whole study: No statistical method was used to set the sample size in advance, and investigators knew the group allocation. Most expanded thyroid clonotypes (frequency above 0.001) were also detected in blood, a finding suggesting that blood repertoires may reflect thyroid immune responses. In validation, the model predicted progression to ophthalmopathy with 60% to 71% sensitivity and around 72% specificity, a median of about 6 months before onset. A 13 V-J signature model separated ophthalmopathy from stable hyperthyroidism, with about 90% sensitivity and 81% to 83% specificity in cross-validation and 80%/75% in testing.

In the ophthalmopathy patients, disease was moderately to severely active, with a Clinical Activity Score of 3 or more, a NOSPECS grade of 4 or more, and a duration of less than 3 months. Any patient with an uncontrolled infection, another autoimmune disease, pregnancy or lactation was excluded. Clinical symptoms, serum thyroxine and TRAb, thyroid ultrasound, and orbital computed tomography formed the basis for the diagnoses. PBMCs were separated from 10 ml of fresh peripheral blood using Ficoll-Paque density gradient centrifugation. Total RNA was extracted using Trizol reagent, and RNA quality was assessed on an Agilent 2100 Bioanalyzer. The TCR beta CDR3 regions were amplified from RNA transcripts. The first round of RT-PCR for the TCR CDR3 was performed with the HTBI primer set and the Qiagen OneStep RT-PCR kit. A second multiplex PCR round built the libraries, followed by size selection and purification. Sequencing of the libraries was done on an Illumina HiSeq2000 using paired-end 100 bp reads. The published analysis was carried out like this. Raw data were processed with SOAPnuke, discarding reads with adapters, uncalled bases, mean Phred below 15, or no exact constant-primer or identifier match. High-quality paired reads were merged using COPE v1.2.5, and each unique nucleotide sequence was defined as a clonotype. MiTCR v1.1 was used to align the clonotypes against IMGT TRBV, TRBD and TRBJ reference segments. The analysis included only V-J combinations with a frequency above 0.0001, which together covered around 99% of the repertoires. The TCS score was defined as the ratio of F50 (clonal expansion) to E x V (chaos), calculated using BLOSUM62-based TCRdist between CDR3 peptides within each V-J. Welch's t-statistics and random forest reduced around 510 V-J features to 10 to 15, which were used in a naive Bayes classifier (R e1071). The public reads were quality trimmed at Q25 with fastp and then assembled into clones with MiXCR by TCRdb, keeping productive beta chains. Records with the same CDR3 protein are collapsed into one entry carrying the most frequent genes and DNA. The authors' filters were not applied to this entry. Here the sample has 450,000 to 550,000 distinct CDR3 sequences; roughly 24% occur a single time. The top ten hold approximately 11% of the sample.

At least ten counts were recorded for this clonotype. There is no known antigen for this receptor. No much larger clone exists at a distance of one base, and base qualities are not known. Between the V and J ends, shortened by 4 bases and 2 bases respectively, the junction contains 8 bases. Reading from cysteine to phenylalanine, the CDR3 counts 14 amino acids. Only the CDR3 region is kept as DNA, spanning 42 bases read in frame from base 1. This clonotype was obtained from a woman in her 30s with Graves' ophthalmopathy. What was sequenced was blood. The chain is assembled from TRBV12-3 or TRBV12-4 and TRBJ2-2; TRBD1 might be the D gene, on 5 matching bases. The nucleotide sequence reads as follows: TGTGCCAGCAGTTCCCAGGGAAACACCGGGGAGCTGTTTTTT. Translated, it reads CASSSQGNTGELFF.